One sample yielded the 10 T cell receptor beta chains listed below, sequenced in a study of identifying expanded T cells in peripheral blood. The table came from immunoSEQ multiplex PCR; TCRdb's copy has only in-frame clones and leaves some out. The table includes around 120,000 clones, approximately 90% detected once. The specimen was blood. These TCRs come from a person between 18 and 69 years old in good health.

The V call is TRBV19, the J call TRBJ2-2, with D uncertain. The ends were cut back, 3 bases at V and 2 bases at J, with 13 bases in the middle. CDR1 LNHDA and CDR2 SQIVND come from the germline V gene (reference sequence). The CDR3 consists of 16 residues. The CDR3 reads CASSIVNFGNTGELFF. CDR3 coding DNA: TGTGCCAGTAGTATTGTGAATTTCGGCAACACCGGGGAGCTGTTTTTT.

CDR3 region: CASSFRGGLTEAFF. For the CDR3, the DNA is TGTGCCAGCAGCTTTAGGGGTGGGTTAACTGAAGCTTTCTTT. The chain carries TRBV7-2 and TRBJ1-1; a possible D gene is TRBD1 (5 bases). This CDR3 region has 14 residues. V dropped 3 bases and J dropped 5 bases, with 13 bases sitting between them. Germline lookup yields CDR1 SGHTA and CDR2 FQGNSA.

The V and J genes are TRBV7-8 and TRBJ2-7, with TRBD2 matching over 11 bases. The CDR3 length is 14 residues. Germline-derived CDR1 and CDR2 are SGHVS and FQNEAQ. Trimming at V came to 4 bases and at J to 1 base, leaving 0 bases not matched to a gene. The CDR3 is CASSWTSGSYEQYF. CDR3 in DNA: TGTGCCAGCAGCTGGACTAGCGGGTCCTACGAGCAGTACTTC.

The gene calls are TRBV7-9 and TRBJ2-3; no reliable D call. Looked up from germline, CDR1 is SEHNR and CDR2 is FQNEAQ (reference sequence). CDR3 length: 14 amino acids. V lost 3 bases and J 6 bases, leaving 13 bases between the germline ends. The CDR3 bases are TGTGCCAGCAGCTTGTCGAGTGGGCCGGATACGCAGTATTTT. Protein product: CASSLSSGPDTQYF.

The gene calls are TRBV18 and TRBJ2-1; D unclear. Trimming left V 2 bases short and J 6 bases short, with 5 bases between. This CDR3 contains 12 residues. Germline lookup yields CDR1 KGHSH and CDR2 LQKENI. The CDR3 spells CASSPFGNEQFF. The CDR3 DNA reads TGTGCCAGCTCACCATTCGGCAATGAGCAGTTCTTC.

The chain links TRBV19 to TRBJ2-5; TRBD2 matches 7 bases. Germline loops: CDR1 LNHDA, CDR2 SQIVND (reference sequence). The CDR3 is made up of 15 amino acids. V lost 5 bases to trimming and J lost 4 bases; unmatched junction nucleotides: 10. The CDR3 loop is CASSGGLGGVETQYF. The CDR3 nucleotides read TGTGCCAGTAGTGGCGGCCTTGGGGGGGTAGAGACCCAGTACTTC.

As concerns this clone: The same CDR3 also results from other DNA sequences found in this sample. This chain links TRBV18 with TRBJ1-5; D is undetermined. The CDR3 is 14 residues long. V lost 2 bases and J 2 bases, leaving 7 bases between the germline ends. From germline, CDR1 is KGHSH and CDR2 LQKENI. CDR3 in DNA: TGTGCCAGCTCACCAGATTCAGGCAATCAGCCCCAGCATTTT. Encoded protein: CASSPDSGNQPQHF.

The rearrangement uses TRBV28 and TRBJ1-4; D perhaps matches TRBD1 (5 bases). Germline V gene data show CDR1 as MDHEN and CDR2 as SYDVKM. Trimming pared 6 bases from V and 1 base from J, leaving 9 bases between. This CDR3 has 14 amino acids. The CDR3 region has the DNA TGTGCCAGCAGGGAGGGGATAACTAATGAAAAACTGTTTTTT. It codes for CASREGITNEKLFF. Full variable domain (rest looked up from reference TRBV28 and TRBJ1-4): DVKVTQSSRYLVKRTGEKVFLECVQDMDHENMFWYRQDPGLGLRLIYFSYDVKMKEKGDIPEGYSVSREKKERFSLILESASTNQTSMYLCASREGITNEKLFFGSGTQLSVL.

The chain employs TRBV11-3 and TRBJ2-3; TRBD2 agrees at 7 bases. V gave up 5 bases and J gave up 0 bases; unmatched junction bases: 5. Germline V gene sequence: CDR1 SGHNT, CDR2 YENEEA. The length of the CDR3 is 15 residues. This CDR3 is CASSLDGGSTDTQYF. CDR3 DNA sequence: TGTGCCAGCAGCCTCGACGGGGGGAGCACAGATACGCAGTATTTT.

This chain joins TRBV7-2 and TRBJ2-5; TRBD1 matches at 7 bases. V lost 4 bases and J lost 2; bases outside the gene matches: 10. The V gene's germline CDR1 is SGHTA and CDR2 FQGNSA. The length of the CDR3 is 16 residues. The CDR3 sequence is CASSSYRGGIQETQYF. The DNA of the CDR3 is TGTGCCAGCAGCTCTTACAGGGGCGGAATACAAGAGACCCAGTACTTC.